Following are 2 T cell receptor beta chains from one sample sequenced in a study of breast tumors, draining lymph nodes, adjacent tissues. Axillary draining lymph nodes of breast cancer patients supplied the node samples. In TCRdb, the multiplex PCR reads were re-called with MiXCR into one record per CDR3 protein. This table has roughly 130,000 distinct CDR3 sequences, 20% appearing once. Sequencing was done on a sample of axillary lymph node tissue. The source is a female donor with breast cancer. Some clones in this sample may be carry-over from other donors' samples.

The chain links TRBV12-3 or TRBV12-4 to TRBJ1-1, with 7 bases lining up with TRBD1. The CDR3 spans 14 residues. V shed 2 bases and J 4 bases; nucleotides not matched to a gene: 4. The CDR3 here is CASSLTQGTTEAFF. CDR3 bases: TGTGCCAGCAGTTTAACACAGGGGACCACTGAAGCTTTCTTT.

The chain couples TRBV28 to TRBJ1-6; 11 bases fit TRBD1. V trimming: 6 bases; J trimming: 9 bases; junction bases outside the gene matches: 4. Germline V gives CDR1 MDHEN, CDR2 SYDVKM. CDR3 length equals 14 residues. This CDR3 is CASRGQGDSSPLHF. Here the CDR3 DNA reads TGTGCCAGCAGGGGACAGGGGGATAGTTCACCCCTCCACTTT.